This record concerns one T cell receptor (beta chain) sequence. With 60 Vbeta and 13 Jbeta primers, the PCR was carried out. Profiling relied on immunoSEQ multiplex PCR, and the TCRdb table lists in-frame clones only, not all of them. The sample records 95,000 to 150,000 clones, about four fifths being singletons. This record comes from a study of cytomegalovirus exposure and HLA in healthy donors. The CDR3 loop spans 12 amino acids. Germline V gene lookup returns CDR1 MDHEN and CDR2 SYDVKM. Trimming pared 1 base from V and 7 bases from J, leaving 7 bases between. This chain uses TRBV28 with TRBJ1-1; D perhaps matches TRBD1 (5 bases). Sequenced: PBMCs. This TCR derives from a woman in her 40s in good health and CMV-seropositive. The CDR3, as DNA: TGTGCCAGCAGTTTATACGACAGTGAAGCTTTCTTT. Its translation: CASSLYDSEAFF.